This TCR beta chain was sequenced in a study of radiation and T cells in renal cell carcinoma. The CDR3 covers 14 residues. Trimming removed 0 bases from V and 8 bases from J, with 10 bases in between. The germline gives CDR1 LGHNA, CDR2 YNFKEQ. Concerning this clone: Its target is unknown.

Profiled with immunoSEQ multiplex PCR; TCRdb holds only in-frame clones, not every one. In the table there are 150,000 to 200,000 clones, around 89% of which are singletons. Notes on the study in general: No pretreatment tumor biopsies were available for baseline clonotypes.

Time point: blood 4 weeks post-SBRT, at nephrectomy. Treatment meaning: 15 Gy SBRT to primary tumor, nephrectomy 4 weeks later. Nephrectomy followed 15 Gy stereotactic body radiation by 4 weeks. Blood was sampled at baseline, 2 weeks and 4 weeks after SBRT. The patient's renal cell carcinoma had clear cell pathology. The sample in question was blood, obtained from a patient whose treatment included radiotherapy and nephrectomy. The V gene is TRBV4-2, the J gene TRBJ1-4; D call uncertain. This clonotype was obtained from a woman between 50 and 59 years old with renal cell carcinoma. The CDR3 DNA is TGTGCCAGCAGCCAAGATTTCGGGAGGGAAAAACTGTTTTTT. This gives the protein CASSQDFGREKLFF.